These 25 T cell receptor beta chains were all obtained from the same sample, sequenced in a study of T cells in localized non-small cell lung cancer. Repertoires were generated with immunoSEQ multiplex PCR, while TCRdb's copy carries only in-frame clones and drops some. Here the sample spans tens of thousands of clones, approximately 84% being singletons. Here the sequenced sample was peripheral blood, taken before any cancer treatment. These receptors all stem from a man aged 40 to 75 with stage I lung adenocarcinoma.

The chain is built from TRBV7-8 and TRBJ1-6; tentative D call: TRBD1 (5 bases). The V gene's germline CDR1 is SGHVS and CDR2 FQNEAQ. The CDR3 has 15 amino acids. V dropped 7 bases and J dropped 3 bases, with 13 bases sitting between them. For the CDR3, the DNA is TGTGCCAGCACCCGCCTCCAGGGCTATAATTCACCCCTCCACTTT. It translates to CASTRLQGYNSPLHF.

The chain joins TRBV18 to TRBJ2-7, with D possibly TRBD1 on 5 matching bases. V was trimmed by 2 bases and J by 0 bases, leaving 11 bases between them. CDR1 is KGHSH, CDR2 LQKENI, per germline. The CDR3 runs to 15 residues. CDR3 in DNA: TGTGCCAGCTCACCAACGACAGAGAGCTCCTACGAGCAGTACTTC. It codes for CASSPTTESSYEQYF.

A few counts support this clone. The J gene is TRBJ1-4, the V gene TRBV4-3; D perhaps matches TRBD1 (5 bases). Germline V gene lookup returns CDR1 LGHNA and CDR2 YSLEER. CDR3 length equals 17 residues. Trimming took 0 bases from V and 5 from J, leaving 16 bases between them. The CDR3 here is CASSQEIGRQSNEKLFF. The CDR3 nucleotides read TGCGCCAGCAGCCAAGAGATTGGGAGACAGTCGAATGAAAAACTGTTTTTT.

V gene TRBV7-9 combines with J gene TRBJ1-4, with 7 bases aligning to TRBD1. V shed 1 base and J 5 bases; nucleotides not matched to a gene: 4. The CDR3 runs 15 residues. CDR1 SEHNR and CDR2 FQNEAQ come from the germline V gene (reference sequence). The CDR3 reads CASSLGQGLNEKLFF. Written as DNA, the CDR3 is TGTGCCAGCAGCTTAGGACAGGGCCTCAATGAAAAACTGTTTTTT.

The rearrangement links TRBV2 to TRBJ2-1, with D perhaps given as TRBD1 or TRBD2 (5 bases each). CDR1 SNHLY and CDR2 FYNNEI come from the germline V gene. Trimming cost V 5 bases and J 7 bases, with 18 bases left between them. This CDR3 has 15 amino acids. CDR3: CASSTTRGAINEQFF. CDR3 coding DNA: TGTGCCAGCAGTACCACTAGGGGTGCTATAAATGAGCAGTTCTTC.

The rearrangement links TRBV5-6 to TRBJ1-2, with 8 bases matching TRBD1. Looked up from germline, CDR1 is SGHDT and CDR2 is YYEEEE. The V segment lost 5 bases and the J segment 3 bases; nucleotides outside the gene matches: 6. The CDR3 totals 14 residues. In DNA, the CDR3 is TGTGCCAGCAGATTGACAGGGGCGGACTATGGCTACACCTTC. This translates into CASRLTGADYGYTF.

The rearrangement joins TRBV10-3 to TRBJ2-1; TRBD2 agrees at 9 bases. From germline, CDR1 is ENHRY and CDR2 SYGVKD. V lost 0 bases and J lost 14; bases outside the gene matches: 8. The CDR3 runs to 14 residues. For the CDR3, the DNA is TGTGCCATCAGTGAGTCGGGCCTAGCGGGATATGAGTTCTTC. Translating it yields CAISESGLAGYEFF.

The CDR3 region has the DNA TGCGCCAGCAGCCAAGATGAAAGGGGGAACTATGGCTACACCTTC. It encodes CASSQDERGNYGYTF. V usage is TRBV4-1 and J usage is TRBJ1-2; maybe TRBD1 (6 bases). Germline V gene data show CDR1 as MGHRA and CDR2 as YSYEKL. The CDR3 loop spans 15 amino acids. V shed 0 bases and J shed 2 bases, with 10 bases lying between them.

The chain uses TRBV5-6 and TRBJ2-7; 9 nucleotides match TRBD1. From germline, CDR1 is SGHDT and CDR2 YYEEEE. The J segment lost 1 base and the V segment lost 4 bases, leaving 6 bases of the junction unmatched. The CDR3 extends over 15 amino acids. DNA for the CDR3: TGTGCCAGCAGCATTCCGGGACAGGGATCCTACGAGCAGTACTTC. Protein sequence: CASSIPGQGSYEQYF.

The V call is TRBV19, the J call TRBJ2-5, with TRBD2 matching over 8 bases. Germline loops: CDR1 LNHDA, CDR2 SQIVND (reference sequence). This CDR3 region has 14 residues. J was trimmed by 5 bases and V by 4 bases; bases with no gene match: 6. CDR3 amino acids: CASSTPGREETQYF. The DNA for the CDR3 is TGTGCCAGTAGTACACCCGGGAGGGAGGAGACCCAGTACTTC.

The count of this clone is one. The chain employs TRBV6-6 and TRBJ1-3; D unclear. This CDR3 contains 16 residues. The germline V gene has CDR1 MNHNY and CDR2 SVGAGI (reference sequence). V lost 5 bases, J lost 4 bases, and 18 bases lay in between. In DNA, the CDR3 is TGTGCCAGCAGTCCCGGACGAGGGAATGGAGGAAACACCATATATTTT. Translating it yields CASSPGRGNGGNTIYF.

The J gene is TRBJ2-5, the V gene TRBV30; no clear D gene. V was pared by 5 bases and J by 2 bases, with 9 bases between. Germline V gene sequence: CDR1 GTSNPN, CDR2 SVGIG (reference sequence). This CDR3 is 12 amino acids long. The CDR3 DNA is TGTGCCTGGGGGCAGCGACAAGAGACCCAGTACTTC. This translates into CAWGQRQETQYF.

This clone came up once. The genes are TRBV5-1 and TRBJ1-1; 7 bases are a match to TRBD1. This CDR3 has 15 residues. Germline V gives CDR1 SGHRS, CDR2 YFSETQ. J gave up 0 bases and V 3 bases, and 5 bases lay outside the gene matches. CDR3 DNA: TGCGCCAGCAGCTGGGGGGGACAGATGAACACTGAAGCTTTCTTT. Translated: CASSWGGQMNTEAFF.

A single count supports this clone. The chain is built from TRBV27 and TRBJ2-1, with a tentative D call TRBD2 (5 bases). The CDR3 loop spans 14 amino acids. The V and J ends lost 2 bases and 6 bases respectively, with 11 bases between them. CDR1 and CDR2 (germline): MNHEY, SMNVEV (reference sequence). CDR3 amino acids: CASSLLAQPNEQFF. The DNA of the CDR3 is TGTGCCAGCAGTTTACTAGCCCAACCCAATGAGCAGTTCTTC.

V usage is TRBV27 and J usage is TRBJ1-2; D perhaps matches TRBD1 (6 bases). Per germline, CDR1 MNHEY and CDR2 SMNVEV (reference sequence). The CDR3 extends over 13 amino acids. The V and J ends lost 0 bases and 8 bases respectively, with 10 bases between them. In DNA form, the CDR3 reads TGTGCCAGCAGTTTATCGCAGGGGTACGGCTACACCTTC. Translation gives CASSLSQGYGYTF.

CDR3 bases: TGTGCCACCAGCAGCCGGACAGGGATCACCGGGGAGCTGTTTTTT. Encoded protein: CATSSRTGITGELFF. V usage is TRBV15 and J usage is TRBJ2-2, with 8 bases aligning to TRBD1. Trimming cost V 3 bases and J 4 bases; bases outside gene matches: 4. The CDR3 runs to 15 residues. Germline CDR1 and CDR2: LNHNV and YYDKDF (reference sequence).

This rearrangement joins TRBV28 to TRBJ2-7; 8 nucleotides line up with TRBD2. This CDR3 has 16 residues. The germline V gene has CDR1 MDHEN and CDR2 SYDVKM. Losses at the gene ends were 3 bases for V and 1 base for J; bases not matched to a gene: 8. Here the CDR3 reads CASSFSLAGLSYEQYF. The CDR3 DNA is TGTGCCAGCAGTTTTTCTTTAGCGGGACTATCCTACGAGCAGTACTTC.

The genes are TRBV5-6 and TRBJ1-6; the D is unclear. Germline CDR1 reads SGHDT; CDR2 reads YYEEEE. Trimming shortened V by 4 bases and J by 0 bases, and 17 bases separated the two germline ends. The CDR3 consists of 18 residues. DNA for the CDR3: TGTGCCAGCAGCCGCGGCATGGGATCGAGCTCCTATAATTCACCCCTCCACTTT. Protein sequence: CASSRGMGSSSYNSPLHF.

The chain links TRBV10-3 to TRBJ1-2; unclear D gene. The CDR3 consists of 12 residues. Germline CDR1 is ENHRY and CDR2 is SYGVKD. With 7 bases removed from V and 2 bases from J, the gap between germline ends came to 8 bases. CDR3 nucleotide sequence: TGTGCCATCATGGGCAGGAACTATGGCTACACCTTC. Its translation is CAIMGRNYGYTF.

This clone was counted a single time. This sequence joins TRBV13 and TRBJ1-2; TRBD1 matches at 11 bases. The germline CDR1 and CDR2 sequences are PRHDT and FYEKMQ (reference sequence). V lost 6 bases, J lost 7 bases, and 10 bases stayed unmatched. This CDR3 spans 15 amino acids. The CDR3 DNA follows: TGTGCCAGCAGTAGGGGACAGGGGGTCATTGGTGGCTACACCTTC. This gives the protein CASSRGQGVIGGYTF.

The rearrangement links TRBV19 to TRBJ2-7; 14 nucleotides align to TRBD2. Germline values: CDR1 LNHDA, CDR2 SQIVND (reference sequence). CDR3 length: 19 amino acids. Trimming at V came to 6 bases and at J to 4 bases, leaving 17 bases not matched to a gene. This CDR3 is CASRGSGGLAGGLSYEQYF. DNA of the CDR3: TGTGCCAGTAGAGGATCGGGTGGACTAGCGGGAGGACTGAGTTACGAGCAGTACTTC.

This chain uses TRBV28 with TRBJ2-5; TRBD1 might be the D (9 bases). Germline V lookup: CDR1 MDHEN, CDR2 SYDVKM. The CDR3 loop spans 16 amino acids. Trimming stripped 5 bases from V and 5 bases from J, with 21 bases between. CDR3 in amino acids: CASSRGGTGGAETQYF. The DNA of the CDR3 is TGTGCCAGCAGTCGGGGGGGTACAGGGGGCGCGGAGACCCAGTACTTC.

This clone was seen only once. V gene TRBV7-9 combines with J gene TRBJ2-2; either TRBD1 or TRBD2 may fit D (5 bases each). V was shortened by 5 bases and J by 0 bases, with 13 bases between the two germline ends. The CDR3 covers 16 residues. Germline V CDR1 and CDR2: SEHNR, FQNEAQ (reference sequence). CDR3 bases: TGTGCCAGCAGCGTCACGGGACGAACGAACACCGGGGAGCTGTTTTTT. As protein: CASSVTGRTNTGELFF. Drawing the rest from reference TRBV7-9 and TRBJ2-2, the complete variable domain is DTGVSQNPRHKITKRGQNVTFRCDPISEHNRLYWYRQTLGQGPEFLTYFQNEAQLEKSRLLSDRFSAERPKGSFSTLEIQRTEQGDSAMYLCASSVTGRTNTGELFFGEGSRLTVL.

The chain combines TRBV6-1 with TRBJ1-5, with 7 bases that match TRBD1. CDR3 length: 14 residues. Germline trimming cut 10 bases from V and 6 bases from J; bases unmatched to any gene: 12. The V gene's germline CDR1 is MNHNS and CDR2 SASEGT. DNA for the CDR3: TGTGCCACCGTCGGGACAGCTGGCGGTCAGCCCCAGCATTTT. This codes for CATVGTAGGQPQHF.

V gene TRBV15 combines with J gene TRBJ1-1; D is ambiguous. Trimming removed 1 base from V and 6 bases from J, with 24 bases in between. The CDR3 has 18 amino acids. Germline V gene data show CDR1 as LNHNV and CDR2 as YYDKDF (reference sequence). The CDR3 sequence is CATSRVGTFGVGSSEAFF. As DNA, the CDR3 is TGTGCCACCAGCAGAGTAGGTACTTTTGGGGTCGGTTCCTCTGAAGCTTTCTTT.